The text below deals with one T cell receptor beta chain. This clonotype was seen a few times. Its antigen is currently not known. The record has no base qualities; no much larger clone is one base away. Sequencing was performed on an Illumina HiSeq 1500. TCRdb reprocessed the public reads (quality trimming at Q25 with fastp, clone calling with MiXCR) and kept in-frame beta chains. Identical CDR3 proteins give one entry, which carries the most common genes and DNA. Recorded for this sample are roughly 570,000 distinct CDR3 sequences; approximately 40% of them occurred a single time. The ten largest clones add up to about half of the sample. The treatment or condition tag for this specimen amounts to: in vitro stimulation with specific CMV peptide epitopes to enrich CMV-specific T cells. Spanning cysteine to phenylalanine, the CDR3 consists of 12 amino acids. CDR3 DNA only is kept here, 36 bases in frame from base 1. Trimming costs V 2 bases and J 9 bases, and their ends lie 11 bases apart. The germline V gene gives CDR1 as SGHDT and CDR2 as YYEEEE.

The data were obtained in a study of T cell repertoires in cytomegalovirus infection (dated by TCRdb to between 2019 and 2020). Regarding the research as a whole: Recently identified HLA-C-restricted CMV epitopes, whose presentation resists viral immunomodulation, were targeted by peptide stimulations together with well-studied HLA-B-restricted epitopes. Donor HLA type was relevant to the analysis, as public TCR beta signatures indicated carriage of CMV infection together with the matching HLA type.

The full study reports these points: In both this cohort and an independent cohort of 352 donors, the cumulative frequency of public TCR beta family members distinguished carriers of CMV infection plus the relevant HLA type. The ex vivo response was dominated by HLA-C-restricted CMV-specific TCR beta clonotypes, which also provided the single most frequent clonotype in two of eight donors.

The receptor chain draws on TRBV5-6 and TRBJ1-2; a confident D gene designation cannot be given. Source: cultured PBMCs, taken from culture after CMV antigen stimulation. The sequence derives from a human donor in good health (CMV status not recorded). Some clones in this sample may be carry-over from other donors' samples. The CDR3: CASSFDGLSYTF. In nucleotide form, the sequence is TGTGCCAGCAGCTTCGACGGACTTAGCTACACCTTC.